Detailed here is one T cell receptor (beta chain). This specimen belongs to a study of blood T cell repertoires in COVID-19. Generated by immunoSEQ multiplex PCR, the TCRdb table keeps only in-frame clones and is missing some. This sample carries fewer than 250,000 clones, less than 80% of them seen once, and the ten largest clones take 9.5% to 15%. Trimming took 4 bases from V and 7 from J, leaving 14 bases between them. Germline V CDR1 and CDR2: SEHNR, FQNEAQ (reference sequence). The length of the CDR3 is 15 residues. The chain combines TRBV7-9 with TRBJ1-6; D might be TRBD1 (5 bases). This TCR was recovered from a woman in her forties or fifties with acute or convalescent COVID-19. The specimen was peripheral blood. This CDR3 reads CASSSQVGLNSPLHF. CDR3 DNA: TGTGCCAGCAGCTCACAGGTTGGGCTCAATTCACCCCTCCACTTT.